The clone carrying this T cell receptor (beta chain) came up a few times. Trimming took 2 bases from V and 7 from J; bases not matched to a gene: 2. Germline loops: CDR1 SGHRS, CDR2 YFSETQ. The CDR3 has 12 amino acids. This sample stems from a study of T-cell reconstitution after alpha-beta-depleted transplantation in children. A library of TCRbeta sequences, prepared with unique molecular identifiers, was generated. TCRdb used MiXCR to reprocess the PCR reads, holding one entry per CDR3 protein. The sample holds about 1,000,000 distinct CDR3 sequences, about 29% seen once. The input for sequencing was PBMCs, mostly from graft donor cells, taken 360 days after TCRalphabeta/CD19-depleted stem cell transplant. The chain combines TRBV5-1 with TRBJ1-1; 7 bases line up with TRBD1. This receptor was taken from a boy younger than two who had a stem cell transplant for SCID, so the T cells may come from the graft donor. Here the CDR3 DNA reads TGCGCCAGCAGCTTCAACAGGGGTGAAGCTTTCTTT. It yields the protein CASSFNRGEAFF.